This T cell receptor beta chain is from a study of T cells after yellow fever vaccination. TCRdb reprocessed the 5' RACE reads with MiXCR, giving one entry per CDR3 protein. The table includes 620,000 or so distinct CDR3 sequences, 10% to 15% detected once. This clonotype was recorded only once. The junction and the germline gene differ at one end; a read error may be behind it. The CDR3 covers 15 residues. Per germline, CDR1 LGHNA and CDR2 YSLEER. This receptor was identified in a man aged 30-40 years who received the YFV17D yellow fever vaccine. The material was PBMCs, obtained on the day of the yellow fever booster vaccination. J is TRBJ2-2 and V is TRBV4-3; D might be TRBD2 (6 bases). CDR3 residues: CASSQDHRGTGGLFF. CDR3 in DNA: TGCGCCAGCAGCCAAGACCATCGCGGCACCGGGGGGCTGTTTTTT.